This section outlines one TCR beta chain sequence together with its context. Sequencing was performed with immunoSEQ multiplex PCR; in TCRdb, only in-frame clones are kept and a portion is missing. Altogether approximately 51,000 clones are present, roughly 84% being singletons, with the ten largest covering over 12%. These data belong to a study of blood T cell repertoires in COVID-19. As for the study in general: Both acute and convalescent COVID-19 samples were obtained from the United States, Italy and Spain. Nucleic acid was either cDNA or gDNA, and it came from T cells, B-cell-depleted T cells, or PBMCs.

The clonotype comes from a human donor in a cohort sampled during active COVID-19. The sample comprised peripheral blood.

CDR3 nucleotide sequence: TGTGCCAGCAGCTTCAGGGAAGGAGACGAGCAGTACTTC. Protein sequence: CASSFREGDEQYF. This sequence joins TRBV7-3 and TRBJ2-7; D is possibly TRBD1 (5 bases). In germline, CDR1 is SGHTA, CDR2 FQGTGA. V was clipped by 3 bases and J by 5 bases, with 11 bases between them. The CDR3 length is 13 residues.